Below, 20 T cell receptor beta chains from the same sample are listed, as sequenced in a study of T cell repertoires in cytomegalovirus infection. The antigens for these receptors are not known. MiXCR, applied by TCRdb to the reads, yields one record per CDR3 protein. The sample yields about 330,000 distinct CDR3 sequences, about 35% seen once. The starting material was cultured PBMCs, obtained from culture after CMV antigen stimulation. The source is a human donor in good health (CMV status not recorded). Some clones in this sample may be carry-over from other donors' samples.

The chain is built from TRBV7-3 and TRBJ2-6, with a possible D match to TRBD2 (6 bases). V was shortened by 11 bases and J by 4 bases, with 15 bases between the two germline ends. Germline V gene sequence: CDR1 SGHTA, CDR2 FQGTGA. The CDR3 has 14 residues. The CDR3 reads CASAAGFGANVLTF. Here the CDR3 DNA reads TGTGCCTCCGCTGCGGGGTTCGGGGCCAACGTCCTGACTTTC.

This clonotype was counted only a few times. This chain uses TRBV4-1 with TRBJ1-3; no reliable D call. This CDR3 spans 13 amino acids. Germline-derived CDR1 and CDR2 are MGHRA and YSYEKL. The V end was cut by 4 bases, the J end by 2 bases, with 6 bases between. CDR3 sequence: CASSLFTGNTIYF. CDR3 DNA: TGCGCCAGCAGCCTGTTTACTGGAAACACCATATATTTT.

This clonotype was found a few times. The chain couples TRBV27 to TRBJ1-4; D ambiguous. In germline, CDR1 is MNHEY, CDR2 SMNVEV (reference sequence). The CDR3 totals 14 residues. V was clipped by 5 bases and J by 0 bases, with 7 bases between them. The CDR3 sequence is CASSAIATNEKLFF. The CDR3 region has the DNA TGTGCCAGCAGTGCAATAGCAACTAATGAAAAACTGTTTTTT.

This sequence joins TRBV28 and TRBJ1-1, with no clear D. Trimming removed 2 bases from V and 4 bases from J, with 14 bases in between. The CDR3 extends over 15 amino acids. The V gene's germline CDR1 is MDHEN and CDR2 SYDVKM. CDR3 region: CASSLLYWAPTEAFF. As DNA, the CDR3 is TGTGCCAGCAGTTTACTGTATTGGGCTCCCACTGAAGCTTTCTTT.

This clonotype was seen only a few times. This chain uses TRBV4-3 with TRBJ2-6; 7 positions agree with TRBD1. The CDR3 spans 16 residues. Germline values: CDR1 LGHNA, CDR2 YSLEER. V lost 1 base and J lost 2; bases outside the gene matches: 2. CDR3 nucleotides: TGCGCCAGCAGCCAAGCGACAGGGCCTGGGGCCAACGTCCTGACTTTC. Translation gives CASSQATGPGANVLTF.

The chain has TRBV19 and TRBJ1-1; D gene ambiguous. CDR1 LNHDA and CDR2 SQIVND come from the germline V gene (reference sequence). The CDR3 is made up of 11 amino acids. V lost 5 bases, J lost 4 bases, and 5 bases lay in between. CDR3 sequence: CASSHSTEAFF. Written as DNA, the CDR3 is TGTGCCAGTAGTCATAGCACTGAAGCTTTCTTT.

At least ten counts were recorded for this clonotype. One end of the junction does not line up with germline, which may come from a read error. This chain joins TRBV7-2 and TRBJ2-5; D possibly corresponds to TRBD1 (5 bases). Germline CDR1 reads SGHTA; CDR2 reads FQGNSA. The CDR3 covers 13 residues. The CDR3 DNA reads as TGTGCCAGCCGCTTACAGGTACAAGAGACCCAGTACTTC. As protein: CASRLQVQETQYF. The whole variable domain, remainder taken from reference TRBV7-2 and TRBJ2-5, is GAGVSQSPSNKVTEKGKDVELRCDPISGHTALYWYRQSLGQGLEFLIYFQGNSAPDKSGLPSDRFSAERTGGSVSTLTIQRTQQEDSAVYLCASRLQVQETQYFGPGTRLLVL.

The chain has TRBV7-2 and TRBJ1-1; D remains unclear. The CDR3 runs 14 residues. The V gene's germline CDR1 is SGHTA and CDR2 FQGNSA. The ends were cut back, 5 bases at V and 0 bases at J, with 10 bases in the middle. The CDR3 here is CASSRFELNTEAFF. The CDR3 DNA sequence: TGTGCCAGCAGCCGTTTCGAACTGAACACTGAAGCTTTCTTT. Full variable domain (missing parts from reference TRBV7-2 and TRBJ1-1): GAGVSQSPSNKVTEKGKDVELRCDPISGHTALYWYRQSLGQGLEFLIYFQGNSAPDKSGLPSDRFSAERTGGSVSTLTIQRTQQEDSAVYLCASSRFELNTEAFFGQGTRLTVV.

The chain uses TRBV7-9 and TRBJ1-4, with D perhaps matching TRBD1 (5 bases). V was trimmed by 4 bases and J by 6 bases, leaving 18 bases between them. Germline-derived CDR1 and CDR2 are SEHNR and FQNEAQ (reference sequence). The CDR3 is 16 amino acids. The DNA for the CDR3 is TGTGCCAGCAGCTCCGGGAGGGCAGGGTCCGATGAAAAACTGTTTTTT. It translates to CASSSGRAGSDEKLFF.

The rearrangement links TRBV6-6 to TRBJ1-4, with 11 bases aligning to TRBD1. The CDR3 is 14 amino acids. Trimming cost V 6 bases and J 6 bases; bases outside gene matches: 3. Germline V gene sequence: CDR1 MNHNY, CDR2 SVGAGI (reference sequence). CDR3 region: CASRDRGRDEKLFF. CDR3 coding DNA: TGTGCCAGCAGGGACAGGGGGCGCGATGAAAAACTGTTTTTT.

The V call is TRBV10-3, the J call TRBJ1-5; TRBD1 matches at 7 bases. This CDR3 has 14 amino acids. The V and J ends lost 4 bases and 5 bases, in that order; junction bases with no gene match: 5. Germline CDR1 reads ENHRY; CDR2 reads SYGVKD. The CDR3 sequence: CAISGQGGDQPQHF. CDR3 nucleotide sequence: TGTGCCATCAGTGGACAGGGTGGGGATCAGCCCCAGCATTTT.

This clonotype was detected ten times or more. The chain uses TRBV7-2 and TRBJ1-5; 9 nucleotides line up with TRBD1. V lost 2 bases and J lost 4; bases outside the gene matches: 3. This CDR3 contains 15 residues. Germline V CDR1 and CDR2: SGHTA, FQGNSA. The DNA of the CDR3 is TGTGCCAGCAGCTTACTAGGGACAGGGAATCAGCCCCAGCATTTT. Its translation is CASSLLGTGNQPQHF.

The table lists this clonotype with a count of one. The rearrangement uses TRBV20-1 and TRBJ2-2; D possibly corresponds to TRBD2 (6 bases). V dropped 1 base and J dropped 7 bases, with 13 bases sitting between them. CDR3 size: 14 residues. Germline V lookup: CDR1 DFQATT, CDR2 SNEGSKA (reference sequence). The CDR3 DNA is TGCAGTGCTAGAGCCCCAGGAGGGAGCGGGGAGCTGTTTTTT. It encodes CSARAPGGSGELFF.

In its sample, this clonotype was seen a few times. J is TRBJ2-1 and V is TRBV19, with 11 bases matching TRBD2. This CDR3 comprises 17 residues. Germline-derived CDR1 and CDR2 are LNHDA and SQIVND (reference sequence). Trimming took 0 bases from V and 4 from J; bases not matched to a gene: 5. CDR3 in DNA: TGTGCCAGTAGTATAGAAAGAGGACTAGCGGGTTACAATGAGCAGTTCTTC. Protein sequence: CASSIERGLAGYNEQFF. The whole variable domain, filled in from reference TRBV19 and TRBJ2-1, reads DGGITQSPKYLFRKEGQNVTLSCEQNLNHDAMYWYRQDPGQGLRLIYYSQIVNDFQKGDIAEGYSVSREKKESFPLTVTSAQKNPTAFYLCASSIERGLAGYNEQFFGPGTRLTVL.

In this sample, this clonotype turned up once. This rearrangement joins TRBV5-1 to TRBJ2-3; 13 nucleotides line up with TRBD2. Germline V gives CDR1 SGHRS, CDR2 YFSETQ. The junction had 11 bases not matched to a gene; V was cut back by 4 bases and J by 3 bases. CDR3 size: 18 residues. CDR3 sequence: CASSLATSGRPATDTQYF. CDR3 nucleotide sequence: TGCGCCAGCAGCCTCGCGACTAGCGGGAGGCCCGCGACAGATACGCAGTATTTT. Variable domain in full (rest from reference TRBV5-1 and TRBJ2-3): KAGVTQTPRYLIKTRGQQVTLSCSPISGHRSVSWYQQTPGQGLQFLFEYFSETQRNKGNFPGRFSGRQFSNSRSEMNVSTLELGDSALYLCASSLATSGRPATDTQYFGPGTRLTVL.

This clonotype was picked up many times. The gene calls are TRBV5-4 and TRBJ2-2, with D tentatively TRBD1 or TRBD2 (6 bases each). Germline values: CDR1 SGHNT, CDR2 YYREEE (reference sequence). V lost 2 bases, J lost 4 bases, and 9 bases lay in between. CDR3 length equals 14 residues. The CDR3 nucleotides are TGTGCCAGCAGCTTACAGGGAGGCACCGGGGAGCTGTTTTTT. Translating gives CASSLQGGTGELFF.

This sequence joins TRBV20-1 and TRBJ1-5; D unresolved. Germline V lookup: CDR1 DFQATT, CDR2 SNEGSKA (reference sequence). The CDR3 is 13 amino acids. The germline V and J ends were trimmed by 0 bases and 2 bases, with 5 bases remaining between them. CDR3 DNA: TGCAGTGCTAGAGATCGCCGCAATCAGCCCCAGCATTTT. Translated: CSARDRRNQPQHF.

The J gene is TRBJ1-4, the V gene TRBV7-6; no reliable D call. CDR1 is SGHVS and CDR2 is FNYEAQ in the germline V gene. Trimming cost V 5 bases and J 8 bases, with 12 bases left between them. CDR3 length equals 13 residues. The CDR3 here is CASSAPGEEKLFF. The CDR3 coding sequence is TGTGCCAGCAGCGCCCCCGGGGAAGAAAAACTGTTTTTT.

This clonotype was picked up a small number of times. V gene TRBV24-1 combines with J gene TRBJ2-3; D possibly corresponds to TRBD1 (6 bases). The CDR3 length is 16 residues. CDR1 is KGHDR and CDR2 is SFDVKD in the germline V gene. Trimming pared 4 bases from V and 0 bases from J, leaving 13 bases between. The CDR3 here is CATSDLDSPSTDTQYF. DNA of the CDR3: TGTGCCACCAGTGACCTGGACAGCCCTAGCACAGATACGCAGTATTTT.

The V gene is TRBV7-8, the J gene TRBJ2-7, with 8 bases identical to TRBD2. The CDR3 is 14 residues long. The ends lost 1 base at V and 3 bases at J; junction bases unmatched: 2. Germline CDR1 SGHVS, CDR2 FQNEAQ. The DNA for the CDR3 is TGTGCCAGCAGCTTAGGACTAGCGAGCTACGAGCAGTACGTC. This translates into CASSLGLASYEQYV.